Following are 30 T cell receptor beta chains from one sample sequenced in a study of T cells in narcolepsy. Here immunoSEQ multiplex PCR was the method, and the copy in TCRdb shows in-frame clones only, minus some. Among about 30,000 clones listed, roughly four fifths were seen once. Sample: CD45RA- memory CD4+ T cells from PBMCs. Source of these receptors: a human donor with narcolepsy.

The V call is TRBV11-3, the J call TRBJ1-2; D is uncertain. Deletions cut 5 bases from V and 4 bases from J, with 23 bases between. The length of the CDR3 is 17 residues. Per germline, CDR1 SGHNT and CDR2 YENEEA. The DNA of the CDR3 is TGTGCCAGCAGCCTCTTCCACAATCTCGGAAAGACCTATGGCTACACCTTC. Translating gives CASSLFHNLGKTYGYTF.

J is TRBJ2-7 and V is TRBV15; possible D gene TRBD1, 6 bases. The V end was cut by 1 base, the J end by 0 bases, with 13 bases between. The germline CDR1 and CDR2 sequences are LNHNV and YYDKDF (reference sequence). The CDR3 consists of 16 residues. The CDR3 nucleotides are TGTGCCACCAGCAGAGGCAGGGGCTCCAGCTCCTACGAGCAGTACTTC. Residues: CATSRGRGSSSYEQYF.

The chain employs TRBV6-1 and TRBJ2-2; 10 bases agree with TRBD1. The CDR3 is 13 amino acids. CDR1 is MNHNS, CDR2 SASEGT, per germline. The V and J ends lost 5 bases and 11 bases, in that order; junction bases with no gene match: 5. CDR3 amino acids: CASSQTGGRELFF. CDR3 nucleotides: TGTGCCAGCAGTCAGACAGGGGGCAGAGAGCTGTTTTTT.

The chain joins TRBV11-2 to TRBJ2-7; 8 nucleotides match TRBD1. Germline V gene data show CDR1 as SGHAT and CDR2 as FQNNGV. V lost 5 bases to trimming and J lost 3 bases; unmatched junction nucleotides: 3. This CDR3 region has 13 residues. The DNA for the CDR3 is TGTGCCAGCAGCAAGACAGGGGTCTACGAGCAGTACTTC. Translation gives CASSKTGVYEQYF.

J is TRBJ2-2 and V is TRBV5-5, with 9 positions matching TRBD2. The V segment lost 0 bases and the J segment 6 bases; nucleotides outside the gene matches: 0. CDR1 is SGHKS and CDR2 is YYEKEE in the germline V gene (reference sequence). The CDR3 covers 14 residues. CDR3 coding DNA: TGTGCCAGCAGCTTGGGACTAGCGGCCGGGGAGCTGTTTTTT. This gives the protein CASSLGLAAGELFF.

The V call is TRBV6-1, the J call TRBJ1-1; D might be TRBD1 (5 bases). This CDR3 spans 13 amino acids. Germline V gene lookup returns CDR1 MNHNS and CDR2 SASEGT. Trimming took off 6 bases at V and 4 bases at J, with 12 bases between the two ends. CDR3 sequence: CASRTAAGTEAFF. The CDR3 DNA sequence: TGTGCCAGCAGGACAGCAGCAGGCACTGAAGCTTTCTTT.

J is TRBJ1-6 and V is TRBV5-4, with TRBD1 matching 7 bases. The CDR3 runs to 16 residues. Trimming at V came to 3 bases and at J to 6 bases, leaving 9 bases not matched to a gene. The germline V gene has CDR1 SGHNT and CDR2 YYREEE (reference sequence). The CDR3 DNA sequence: TGTGCCAGCAGCTGGGAACTGACAGGGCGTAATTCACCCCTCCACTTT. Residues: CASSWELTGRNSPLHF.

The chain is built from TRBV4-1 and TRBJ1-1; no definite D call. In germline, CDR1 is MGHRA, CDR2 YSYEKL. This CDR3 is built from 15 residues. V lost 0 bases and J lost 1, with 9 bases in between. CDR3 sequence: CASSQDRQRNTEAFF. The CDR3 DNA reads TGCGCCAGCAGCCAAGATCGGCAGCGGAACACTGAAGCTTTCTTT.

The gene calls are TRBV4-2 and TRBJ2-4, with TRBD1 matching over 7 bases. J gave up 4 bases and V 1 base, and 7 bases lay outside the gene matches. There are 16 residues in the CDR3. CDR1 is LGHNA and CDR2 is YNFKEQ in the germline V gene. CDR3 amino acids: CASSQATGNRKNIQYF. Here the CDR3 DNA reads TGTGCCAGCAGCCAAGCGACAGGGAATCGTAAAAACATTCAGTACTTC.

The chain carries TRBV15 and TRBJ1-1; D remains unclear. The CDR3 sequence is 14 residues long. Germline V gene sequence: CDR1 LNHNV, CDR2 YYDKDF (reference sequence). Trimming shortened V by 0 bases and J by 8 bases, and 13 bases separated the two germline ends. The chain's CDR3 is CATSRDKRAAEAFF. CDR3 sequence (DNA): TGTGCCACCAGCAGAGATAAAAGGGCCGCGGAAGCTTTCTTT.

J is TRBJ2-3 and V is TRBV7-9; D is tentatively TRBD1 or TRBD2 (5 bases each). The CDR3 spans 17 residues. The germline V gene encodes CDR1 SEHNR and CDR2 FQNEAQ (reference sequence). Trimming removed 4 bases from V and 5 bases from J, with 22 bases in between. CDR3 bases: TGTGCCAGCAGCTCATATCTCCGGACATCCGAGGGAGATACGCAGTATTTT. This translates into CASSSYLRTSEGDTQYF. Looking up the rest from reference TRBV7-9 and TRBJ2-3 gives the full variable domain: DTGVSQNPRHKITKRGQNVTFRCDPISEHNRLYWYRQTLGQGPEFLTYFQNEAQLEKSRLLSDRFSAERPKGSFSTLEIQRTEQGDSAMYLCASSSYLRTSEGDTQYFGPGTRLTVL.

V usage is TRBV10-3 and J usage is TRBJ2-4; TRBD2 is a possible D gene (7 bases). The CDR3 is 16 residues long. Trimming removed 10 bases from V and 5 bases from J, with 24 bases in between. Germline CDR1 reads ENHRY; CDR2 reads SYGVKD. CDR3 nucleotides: TGTGCCACGACTTCGCACATACAGGGAGGGGAAAACATTCAGTACTTC. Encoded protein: CATTSHIQGGENIQYF.

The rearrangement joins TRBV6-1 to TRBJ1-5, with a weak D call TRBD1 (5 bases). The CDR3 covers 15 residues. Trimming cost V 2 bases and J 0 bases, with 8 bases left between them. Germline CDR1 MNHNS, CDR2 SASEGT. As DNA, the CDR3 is TGTGCCAGCAGTGAATGGGGGAATAGCAATCAGCCCCAGCATTTT. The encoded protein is CASSEWGNSNQPQHF.

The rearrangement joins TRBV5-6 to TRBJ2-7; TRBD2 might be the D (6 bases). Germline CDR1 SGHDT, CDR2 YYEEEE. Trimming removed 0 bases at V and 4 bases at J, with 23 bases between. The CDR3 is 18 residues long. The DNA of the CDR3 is TGTGCCAGCAGCTTGGGCTTCCCTTCGGGGGTCCGGTCTTACGAGCAGTACTTC. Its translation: CASSLGFPSGVRSYEQYF.

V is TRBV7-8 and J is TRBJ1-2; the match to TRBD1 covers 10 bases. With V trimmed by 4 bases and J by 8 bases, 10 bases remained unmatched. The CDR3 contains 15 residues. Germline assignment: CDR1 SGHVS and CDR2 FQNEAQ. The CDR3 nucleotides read TGTGCCAGCAGCTCAAAGGCCGGGACAGGGGTCGGCTACACCTTC. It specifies CASSSKAGTGVGYTF. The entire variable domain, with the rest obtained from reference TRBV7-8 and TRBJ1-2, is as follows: GAGVSQSPRYKVAKRGQDVALRCDPISGHVSLFWYQQALGQGPEFLTYFQNEAQLDKSGLPSDRFFAERPEGSVSTLKIQRTQQEDSAVYLCASSSKAGTGVGYTFGSGTRLTVV.

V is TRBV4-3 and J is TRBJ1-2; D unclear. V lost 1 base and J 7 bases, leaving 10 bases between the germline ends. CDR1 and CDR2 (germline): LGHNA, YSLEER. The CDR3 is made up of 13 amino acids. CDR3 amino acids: CASSQVDRAGYTF. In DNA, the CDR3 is TGCGCCAGCAGCCAAGTGGATAGGGCTGGCTACACCTTC.

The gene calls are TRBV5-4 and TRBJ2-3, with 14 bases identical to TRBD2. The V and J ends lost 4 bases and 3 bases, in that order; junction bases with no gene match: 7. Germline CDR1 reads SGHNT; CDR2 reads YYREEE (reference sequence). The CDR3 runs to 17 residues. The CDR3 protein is CASSGQTSGGATDTQYF. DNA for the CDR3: TGTGCCAGCAGCGGCCAGACTAGCGGGGGGGCAACAGATACGCAGTATTTT.

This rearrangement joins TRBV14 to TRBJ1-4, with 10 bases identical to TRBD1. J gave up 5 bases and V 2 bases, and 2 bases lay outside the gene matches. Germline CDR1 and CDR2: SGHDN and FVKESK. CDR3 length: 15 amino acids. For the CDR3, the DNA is TGTGCCAGCAGCCAATGGGACAGGGGCAATGAAAAACTGTTTTTT. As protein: CASSQWDRGNEKLFF. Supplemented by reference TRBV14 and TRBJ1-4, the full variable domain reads EAGVTQFPSHSVIEKGQTVTLRCDPISGHDNLYWYRRVMGKEIKFLLHFVKESKQDESGMPNNRFLAERTGGTYSTLKVQPAELEDSGVYFCASSQWDRGNEKLFFGSGTQLSVL.

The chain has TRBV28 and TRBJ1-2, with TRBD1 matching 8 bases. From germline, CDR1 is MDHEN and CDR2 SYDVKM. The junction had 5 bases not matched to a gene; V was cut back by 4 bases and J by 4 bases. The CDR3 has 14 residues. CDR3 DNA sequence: TGTGCCAGCAGTTCGACAGGGGATATCTATGGCTACACCTTC. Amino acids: CASSSTGDIYGYTF.

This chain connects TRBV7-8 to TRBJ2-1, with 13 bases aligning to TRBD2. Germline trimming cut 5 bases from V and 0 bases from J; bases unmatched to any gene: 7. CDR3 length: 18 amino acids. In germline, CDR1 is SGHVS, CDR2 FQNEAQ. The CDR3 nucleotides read TGTGCCAGCAGCCGAACTAGCGGGGGGGGCTACTCCTACAATGAGCAGTTCTTC. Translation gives CASSRTSGGGYSYNEQFF.

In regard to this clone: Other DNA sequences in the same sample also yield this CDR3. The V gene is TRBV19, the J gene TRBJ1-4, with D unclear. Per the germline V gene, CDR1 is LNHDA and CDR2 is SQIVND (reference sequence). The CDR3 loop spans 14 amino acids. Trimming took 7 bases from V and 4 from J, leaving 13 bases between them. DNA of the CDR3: TGTGCCAGTAAAGTCCGCGGTGTTAATGAAAAACTGTTTTTT. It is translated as CASKVRGVNEKLFF.

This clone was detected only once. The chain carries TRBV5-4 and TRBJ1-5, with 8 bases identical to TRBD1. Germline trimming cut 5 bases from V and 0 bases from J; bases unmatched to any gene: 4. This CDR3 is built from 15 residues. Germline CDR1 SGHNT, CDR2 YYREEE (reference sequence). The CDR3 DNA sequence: TGTGCCAGCAGTTTGACAGGGGATAGCAATCAGCCCCAGCATTTT. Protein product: CASSLTGDSNQPQHF. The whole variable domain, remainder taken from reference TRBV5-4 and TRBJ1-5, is ETGVTQSPTHLIKTRGQQVTLRCSSQSGHNTVSWYQQALGQGPQFIFQYYREEENGRGNFPPRFSGLQFPNYSSELNVNALELDDSALYLCASSLTGDSNQPQHFGDGTRLSIL.

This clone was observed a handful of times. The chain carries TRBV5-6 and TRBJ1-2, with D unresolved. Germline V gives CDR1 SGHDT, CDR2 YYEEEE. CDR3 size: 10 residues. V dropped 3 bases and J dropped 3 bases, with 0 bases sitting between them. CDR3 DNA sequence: TGTGCCAGCAGCTACTATGGCTACACCTTC. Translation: CASSYYGYTF. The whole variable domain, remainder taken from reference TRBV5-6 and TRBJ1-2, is DAGVTQSPTHLIKTRGQQVTLRCSPKSGHDTVSWYQQALGQGPQFIFQYYEEEERQRGNFPDRFSGHQFPNYSSELNVNALLLGDSALYLCASSYYGYTFGSGTRLTVV.

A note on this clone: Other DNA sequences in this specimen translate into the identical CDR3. The CDR3: CASSLQGRTNTGELFF. The CDR3 DNA is TGTGCCAGCAGTTTACAGGGTCGGACGAACACCGGGGAGCTGTTTTTT. The rearrangement joins TRBV6-4 to TRBJ2-2; possibly TRBD1 for D (6 bases). This CDR3 region has 16 residues. CDR1 and CDR2 from the germline V gene are MRHNA and SNTAGT. V was pared by 5 bases and J by 0 bases, with 13 bases between.

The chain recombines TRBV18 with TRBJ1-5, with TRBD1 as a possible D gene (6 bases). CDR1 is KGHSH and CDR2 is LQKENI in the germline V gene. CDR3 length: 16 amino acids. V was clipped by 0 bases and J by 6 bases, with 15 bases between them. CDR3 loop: CASSPPGTSGGQPQHF. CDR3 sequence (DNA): TGTGCCAGCTCACCACCTGGGACATCAGGCGGTCAGCCCCAGCATTTT.

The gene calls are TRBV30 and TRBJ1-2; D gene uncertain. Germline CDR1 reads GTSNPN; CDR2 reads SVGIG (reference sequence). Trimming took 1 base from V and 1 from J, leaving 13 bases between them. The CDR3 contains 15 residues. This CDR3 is CAWSDLAGFNYGYTF. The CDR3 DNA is TGTGCCTGGAGTGATCTTGCGGGGTTTAACTATGGCTACACCTTC.

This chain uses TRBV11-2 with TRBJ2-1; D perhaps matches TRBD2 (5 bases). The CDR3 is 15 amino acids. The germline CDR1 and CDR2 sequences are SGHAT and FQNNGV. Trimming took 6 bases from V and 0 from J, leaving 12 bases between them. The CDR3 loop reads CASSRAVSSYNEQFF. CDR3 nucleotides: TGTGCCAGCAGTCGAGCGGTAAGCTCCTACAATGAGCAGTTCTTC.

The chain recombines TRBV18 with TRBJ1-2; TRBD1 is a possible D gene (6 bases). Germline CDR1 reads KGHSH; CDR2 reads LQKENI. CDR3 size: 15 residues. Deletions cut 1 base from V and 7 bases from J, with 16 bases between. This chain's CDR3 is CASSPRQRGGAGYTF. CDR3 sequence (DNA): TGTGCCAGCTCACCACGTCAGAGGGGGGGTGCTGGCTACACCTTC.

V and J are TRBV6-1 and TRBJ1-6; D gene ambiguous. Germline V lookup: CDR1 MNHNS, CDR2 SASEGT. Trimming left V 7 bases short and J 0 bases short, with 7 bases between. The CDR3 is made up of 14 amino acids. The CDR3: CASMQSSYNSPLHF. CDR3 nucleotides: TGTGCCAGCATGCAGAGCTCCTATAATTCACCCCTCCACTTT.

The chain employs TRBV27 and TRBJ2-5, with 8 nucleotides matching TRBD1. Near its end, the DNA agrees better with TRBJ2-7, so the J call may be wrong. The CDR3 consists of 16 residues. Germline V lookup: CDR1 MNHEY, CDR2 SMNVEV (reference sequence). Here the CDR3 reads CASSSNPGTGVYEQYF. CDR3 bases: TGTGCCAGCAGTTCGAACCCCGGGACAGGAGTCTACGAGCAGTACTTC.